The rows below give T cell receptor beta chains drawn from one sample of a study of T cells in Graves' hyperthyroidism and ophthalmopathy. TCRdb analysed the multiplex PCR reads with MiXCR anew, one entry per CDR3 protein. The sample holds 250,000 or so distinct CDR3 sequences, 13% to 15% seen once. The material sequenced was blood. The origin of the receptors is a woman aged 50 to 60 with Graves' hyperthyroidism that later progressed to Graves' ophthalmopathy. The CDR3 runs from the conserved cysteine through the conserved F or W. D genes are given only for firm matches. Rows may omit the clone size; those that give it use once, few, many or a size class.

v_call	j_call	d_call	clone_size	cdr3_nt	cdr3_aa
TRBV5-1	TRBJ2-2	TRBD1	many	TGCGCCAGCAGCGATTTTGGACAGGGGACCGGGGAGCTGTTTTTT	CASSDFGQGTGELFF
TRBV5-1	TRBJ2-2	TRBD1	many	TGCGCCAGCAGCTTGGCCGGGACAGGCCCCGGGGAGCTGTTTTTT	CASSLAGTGPGELFF
TRBV5-1	TRBJ2-7	-	-	TGCGCCAGCAGCTTGCCATCCTTTAACGAGCAGTACTTC	CASSLPSFNEQYF
TRBV7-6	TRBJ2-6	-	many	TGTGCCAGCAGCTCCCAATCTGGGGCCAACGTCCTGACTTTC	CASSSQSGANVLTF
TRBV9	TRBJ2-7	TRBD2	few	TGTGCCAGCAGCGTGTGGGGGGGAGGGGTACTAGACGAGCAGTACTTC	CASSVWGGGVLDEQYF
TRBV28	TRBJ1-6	-	-	TGTGCCAGCAAGTACCCCTTGGTCAATTCACCCCTCCACTTT	CASKYPLVNSPLHF
TRBV12-3/TRBV12-4	TRBJ1-6	-	many	TGTGCCAGCACCCTTCGGACAGCCAATAATTCACCCCTCCACTTT	CASTLRTANNSPLHF
TRBV29-1	TRBJ2-5	-	-	TGCAGCGTTGAGGGAAAGGGAGGTTTTGGTACGGAGACCCAGTACTTC	CSVEGKGGFGTETQYF
TRBV27	TRBJ1-1	-	many	TGTGCCAGCAGTTTACGCCTGGTCGGGGACGGGAACACTGAAGCTTTCTTT	CASSLRLVGDGNTEAFF
TRBV3-1	TRBJ2-1	TRBD1	once	TGTGCCAGCAGCCTCGCGCGGACAGGGGTAGACAATGAGCAGTTCTTC	CASSLARTGVDNEQFF
TRBV18	TRBJ2-5	-	many	TGTGCCAGCTCACCGCTCGGGACGAGGGAGACCCAGTACTTC	CASSPLGTRETQYF
TRBV7-8	TRBJ2-2	-	many	TGTGCCAGCACCAAACATCGGGACATTCCCGGGGAGCTGTTTTTT	CASTKHRDIPGELFF
TRBV28	TRBJ2-1	-	many	TGTGCCAGCAGTTTAGATCCCCGGACCGATGAGCAGTTCTTC	CASSLDPRTDEQFF
TRBV5-1	TRBJ1-2	-	many	TGCGCCAGCAGCTTGGTTACAGGGATTGGCTACACCTTC	CASSLVTGIGYTF
TRBV5-6	TRBJ2-3	TRBD1	many	TGTGCCAGCAGCTTGGACAGGGGCACGGCAGATACGCAGTATTTT	CASSLDRGTADTQYF
TRBV7-9	TRBJ2-7	TRBD2	-	TGTGCCAGCAGCTTAACGGCGGGACTAGAGAGGTACGAGCAGTACTTC	CASSLTAGLERYEQYF
TRBV18	TRBJ2-1	-	many	TGTGCCAGCTCACCTCCCCCGGGAGACGACAATGAGCAGTTCTTC	CASSPPPGDDNEQFF
TRBV30	TRBJ2-5	-	many	TGTGCCTGGAGTGTAGGGGCAGGACTGCAAGAGACCCAGTACTTC	CAWSVGAGLQETQYF
TRBV10-2	TRBJ2-3	-	many	TGCGCCAGCAGTGAGATTCTAGCAGCAACTAGCACAGATACGCAGTATTTT	CASSEILAATSTDTQYF
TRBV3-1	TRBJ1-1	-	-	TGTGCCAGCAGCGCAGCAGGCTCTGGGGCTTTCTTT	CASSAAGSGAFF
TRBV11-2	TRBJ2-5	TRBD2	-	TGTGCCAGCAGCGCCCTTAGCGGGAGGGCAAGAGAGACCCAGTACTTC	CASSALSGRARETQYF
TRBV2	TRBJ1-1	TRBD1	many	TGTGCCAGCAGTGATCGCGACAGGGCAGCTTTCTTT	CASSDRDRAAFF
TRBV2	TRBJ1-1	-	many	TGTGCCAGCAGTGAACCCCCGAACACTGAAGCTTTCTTT	CASSEPPNTEAFF
TRBV7-3	TRBJ2-3	-	many	TGTACTAGTCTTCGACCCCCTAGCACAGATACGCAGTATTTT	CTSLRPPSTDTQYF
TRBV11-2	TRBJ2-1	TRBD2	many	TGTGCCAGCCGACGGCCGGGAGGTTACAATGAGCAGTTCTTC	CASRRPGGYNEQFF
TRBV11-1	TRBJ1-1	-	many	TGTGCCAGCAGCCTCACAGGTTGGGGGGGCGAAGCTTTCTTT	CASSLTGWGGEAFF
TRBV27	TRBJ2-5	-	many	TGTGCCAGCAGTCCGGGACGACGCCAAGAGACCCAGTACTTC	CASSPGRRQETQYF
TRBV12-3/TRBV12-4	TRBJ2-3	TRBD1	many	TGTGCCAGCAGCCTGGGGACAGGGATCAGAGATACGCAGTATTTT	CASSLGTGIRDTQYF
TRBV5-4	TRBJ2-5	TRBD2	-	TGTGCCAGCAGCTTGAGCGGGAGGCGGGAGACCCAGTACTTC	CASSLSGRRETQYF
TRBV2	TRBJ1-1	-	many	TGTGCCAGCAGTGAAAAGGATACTGAAGCTTTCTTT	CASSEKDTEAFF
TRBV11-3	TRBJ2-1	TRBD2	-	TGTGCCAGCAGCCCCGGGACTAGCGGGAGTTGGAATGAGCAGTTCTTC	CASSPGTSGSWNEQFF